This T cell receptor (beta chain) was sequenced for a study of blood T cell repertoires in COVID-19. Study at large: Whether acute or convalescent, the COVID-19 samples came from the United States, Italy and Spain.

Assay used: immunoSEQ multiplex PCR; TCRdb lists only in-frame clones, some missing. The sample has about 78,000 clones; roughly nine tenths are singletons. V was shortened by 2 bases and J by 9 bases, with 14 bases between the two germline ends. The CDR3 totals 15 residues. Per germline, CDR1 MNHEY and CDR2 SMNVEV (reference sequence). Sequenced: peripheral blood. The V gene is TRBV27, the J gene TRBJ1-6; D is ambiguous. This TCR derives from a woman aged 55-70 years with acute or convalescent COVID-19. The CDR3 is CASSLNWQEVSPLHF. CDR3 nucleotide sequence: TGTGCCAGCAGTTTAAACTGGCAGGAAGTTTCACCCCTCCACTTT.